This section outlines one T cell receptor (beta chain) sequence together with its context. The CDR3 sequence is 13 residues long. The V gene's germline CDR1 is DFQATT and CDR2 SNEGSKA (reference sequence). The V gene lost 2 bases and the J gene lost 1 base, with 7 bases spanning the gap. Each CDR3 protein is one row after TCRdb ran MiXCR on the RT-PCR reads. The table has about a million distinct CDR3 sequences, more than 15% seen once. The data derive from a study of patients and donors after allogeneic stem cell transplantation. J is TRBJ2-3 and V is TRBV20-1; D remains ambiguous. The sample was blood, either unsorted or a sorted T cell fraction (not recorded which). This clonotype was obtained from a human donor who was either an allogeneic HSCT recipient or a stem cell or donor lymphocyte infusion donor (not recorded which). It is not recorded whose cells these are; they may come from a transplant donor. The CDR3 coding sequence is TGCAGTGCTAGAACTCCGGGCACAGATACGCAGTATTTT. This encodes CSARTPGTDTQYF.